A selection of T cell receptor beta chains follows, all from one sample in a study of tumor-infiltrating lymphocytes in primary liver carcinoma. Each CDR3 protein is one row after TCRdb ran MiXCR on the multiplex PCR reads. The sample comprises about 300,000 distinct CDR3 sequences, about 62% of which are singletons, and approximately 9% rests with the top ten. Material: peripheral blood. The receptors here all came from a man between 40 and 49 years old with primary liver carcinoma and hepatitis B virus infection. The CDR3 runs from the conserved cysteine through the conserved F or W. Clone size is stated in some rows and not others, as once, few, many or a class when expanded.

v_call,j_call,clone_size,cdr3_aa
TRBV29-1,TRBJ1-2,-,CRSLRGDRDGYTF
TRBV5-6,TRBJ2-7,few,CASGLDYFEQYF
TRBV29-1,TRBJ1-3,-,CSVGYSSGNTLYF
TRBV30,TRBJ1-5,few,CAWQGKGNQPQHF
TRBV29-1,TRBJ1-1,many,CSGGLTGNEAFF
TRBV11-2,TRBJ1-6,few,CASSFGTDNSPLHF
TRBV11-2,TRBJ2-5,-,CASSLRHWEETQYF
TRBV5-4,TRBJ2-1,-,CASSMGGLAGEQLF
TRBV6-5,TRBJ2-5,many,CASSYSILGETQYF
TRBV24-1,TRBJ1-4,once,CATSETGRNEKLFF
TRBV11-3,TRBJ2-1,-,CASSFVNNEQFF
TRBV6-5,TRBJ1-2,many,CASSNEGDPAFRGYTF
TRBV5-1,TRBJ2-2,few,CATGGLAGLNTGELFF
TRBV11-2,TRBJ2-1,-,CASSHATGLAGGGEQFF
TRBV5-4,TRBJ2-7,few,CASSLGEGTGPYEQYF
TRBV11-2,TRBJ2-1,-,CASSFRPAASEQFF
TRBV29-1,TRBJ2-5,-,CSVGVRSKEAQYF
TRBV11-1,TRBJ2-1,-,CSNSLEAGAKEQFF
TRBV6-1,TRBJ2-4,many,CASRSLGSGGIQYF
TRBV5-4,TRBJ2-3,few,CASSSGDRATDTQYF
TRBV4-3,TRBJ2-7,-,CASSQTRGLYEQCF
TRBV4-3,TRBJ2-3,many,CASSQGGTSGRTDTQYF
TRBV6-5,TRBJ2-6,-,CAGRPRVSGANVLSF
TRBV18,TRBJ2-1,-,CASSPASGLRMEQFF
TRBV10-3,TRBJ2-3,once,CAISSGRAGTDAQYF
TRBV19,TRBJ1-1,-,CASSPRMYTEAFF
TRBV6-5,TRBJ2-7,-,CASSTDRAPVYEQYF
TRBV30,TRBJ1-2,-,CAWSRGAHIGYTF
TRBV11-1,TRBJ2-1,-,CVISPGPLDNEQLF
TRBV16,TRBJ1-1,-,CASSGQMNTGAFF
TRBV7-2,TRBJ2-5,-,CAISPAGTQSSKTQYF
TRBV5-1,TRBJ1-4,-,CASNVGQLDEKLFF
TRBV19,TRBJ1-2,-,CASSIDTQGRNGYTF
TRBV6-2/TRBV6-3,TRBJ1-3,-,CASAQEGSPRTSGNTIYF
TRBV4-3,TRBJ2-5,many,CASSQGVSGRPETQYF
TRBV19,TRBJ2-3,-,CASSISAGQGDTQYF
TRBV20-1,TRBJ2-5,-,CSARNPGGQGETQYF
TRBV5-8,-,-,CASSLVGSLTNQPQYF
TRBV5-1,TRBJ2-7,few,CASSLGGGAGVEQYF
TRBV12-3/TRBV12-4,TRBJ2-1,-,CAGSKGTLLGEEQFF
TRBV10-1,TRBJ1-2,-,CASSERRCSGYTF
TRBV20-1,TRBJ2-3,few,CSARTGKGNTQYF
TRBV13,TRBJ2-5,many,CASSATSAVQYF
TRBV6-1,TRBJ1-2,-,CASSSQGALYGYTF
TRBV6-1,TRBJ1-1,few,CASSKRGRNTEAFF
TRBV4-3,TRBJ2-3,-,CASSQGGTAGVTQYF
TRBV4-3,TRBJ1-1,-,CASNQDSDIIAEAFF
TRBV6-1,TRBJ2-1,many,CASSEALQAGEQFF